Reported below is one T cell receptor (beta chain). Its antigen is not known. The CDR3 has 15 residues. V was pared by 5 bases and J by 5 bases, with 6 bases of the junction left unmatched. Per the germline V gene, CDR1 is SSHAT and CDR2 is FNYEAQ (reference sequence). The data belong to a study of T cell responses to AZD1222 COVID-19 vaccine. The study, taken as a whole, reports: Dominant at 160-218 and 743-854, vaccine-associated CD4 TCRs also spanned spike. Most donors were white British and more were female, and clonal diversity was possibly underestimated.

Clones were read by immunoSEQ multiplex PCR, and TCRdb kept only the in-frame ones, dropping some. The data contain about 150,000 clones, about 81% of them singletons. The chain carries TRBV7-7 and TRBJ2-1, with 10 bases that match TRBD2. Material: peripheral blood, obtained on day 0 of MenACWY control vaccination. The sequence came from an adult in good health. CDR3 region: CASSISGGAHNEQFF. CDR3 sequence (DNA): TGTGCCAGCAGCATCAGCGGGGGGGCCCACAATGAGCAGTTCTTC.